This T cell receptor (beta chain) derives from a study of CD8 T cells in Susac syndrome. This CDR3 region has 15 residues. Germline CDR1 DFQATT, CDR2 SNEGSKA (reference sequence). Losses at the gene ends were 1 base for V and 2 bases for J; bases not matched to a gene: 7. Random hexamers were used to reverse transcribe 0.5 to 1 ug of RNA. TCRdb re-analysed the immunoSEQ multiplex PCR reads in MiXCR, keeping a single row per CDR3 protein. The sample yields about 90,000 distinct CDR3 sequences, 85% to 95% seen once. The V and J genes are TRBV20-1 and TRBJ2-7, with 8 bases aligning to TRBD1. The receptor comes from a human donor in good health. Input material: CD8+ T cells from PBMCs. The CDR3 is CSARAQGARTYEQYF. DNA for the CDR3: TGCAGTGCTAGAGCCCAGGGGGCCCGAACCTACGAGCAGTACTTC.